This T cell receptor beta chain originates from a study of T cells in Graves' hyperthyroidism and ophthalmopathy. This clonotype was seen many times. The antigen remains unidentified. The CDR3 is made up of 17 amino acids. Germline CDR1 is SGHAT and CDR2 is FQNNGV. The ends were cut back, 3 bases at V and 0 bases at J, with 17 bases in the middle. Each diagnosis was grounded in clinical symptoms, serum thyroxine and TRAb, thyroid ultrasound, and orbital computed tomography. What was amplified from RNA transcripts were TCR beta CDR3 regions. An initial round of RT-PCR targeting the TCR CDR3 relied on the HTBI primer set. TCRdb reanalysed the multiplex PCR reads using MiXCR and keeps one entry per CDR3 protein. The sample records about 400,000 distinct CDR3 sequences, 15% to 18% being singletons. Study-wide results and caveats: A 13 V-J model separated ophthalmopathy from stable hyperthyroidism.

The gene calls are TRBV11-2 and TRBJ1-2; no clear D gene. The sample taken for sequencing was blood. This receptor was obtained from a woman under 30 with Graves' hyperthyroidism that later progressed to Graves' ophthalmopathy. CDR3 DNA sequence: TGTGCCAGCAGCTTTCCGGGGTACCGCACTTCTAACTATGGCTACACCTTC. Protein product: CASSFPGYRTSNYGYTF.